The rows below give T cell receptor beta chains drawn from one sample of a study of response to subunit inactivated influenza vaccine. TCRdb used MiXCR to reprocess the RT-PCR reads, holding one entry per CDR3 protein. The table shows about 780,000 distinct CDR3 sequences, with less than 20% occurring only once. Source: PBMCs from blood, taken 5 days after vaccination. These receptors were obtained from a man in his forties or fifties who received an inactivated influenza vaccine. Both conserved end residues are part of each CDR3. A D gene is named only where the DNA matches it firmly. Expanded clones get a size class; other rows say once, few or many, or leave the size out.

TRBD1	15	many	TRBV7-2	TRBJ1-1	TGTGCCTCTCGAAGAGGGACAGGGGGGAACACTGAAGCTTTCTTT	CASRRGTGGNTEAFF
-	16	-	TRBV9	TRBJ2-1	TGTGCCAGCAGCGTAGGGGGGAGTCAATCCTACAATGAGCAGTTCTTC	CASSVGGSQSYNEQFF
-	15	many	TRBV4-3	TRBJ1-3	TGCGCCAGCAGCCAAGATGGCGGTACTGGAAACACCATATATTTT	CASSQDGGTGNTIYF
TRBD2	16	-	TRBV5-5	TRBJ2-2	TGTGCCAGCAGCCGCGTAGGGACTACCAACACCGGGGAGCTGTTTTTT	CASSRVGTTNTGELFF
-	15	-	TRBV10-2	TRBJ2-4	TGCGCCAGCAGTGATGTCGGGATAGCCAAAAACATTCAGTACTTC	CASSDVGIAKNIQYF
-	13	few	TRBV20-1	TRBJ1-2	TGCAGTGCTAGTACCGGGGAACGGTATGGCTACACCTTC	CSASTGERYGYTF
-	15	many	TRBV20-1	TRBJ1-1	TGCAGTGCTCAGCAACCGGGGGGCTGGAACACTGAAGCTTTCTTT	CSAQQPGGWNTEAFF
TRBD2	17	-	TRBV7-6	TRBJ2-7	TGTGCCAGCAGCTTAGAGGCTAGCGGGGGGGCCGTCTACGAGCAGTACTTC	CASSLEASGGAVYEQYF
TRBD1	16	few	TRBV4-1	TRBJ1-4	TGCGCCAGCAGCCAAGGACAGGGGGCTGGATCTGAAAAACTGTTTTTT	CASSQGQGAGSEKLFF
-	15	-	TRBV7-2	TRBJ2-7	TGTGCCAGCAGCTCCATGGGGGGGCTCTACTACGAGCAGTACTTC	CASSSMGGLYYEQYF
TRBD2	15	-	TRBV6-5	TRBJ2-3	TGTGCCAGCAGTTACGGCGGGACTAGCGTAGATACGCAGTATTTT	CASSYGGTSVDTQYF
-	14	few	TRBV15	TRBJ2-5	TGTGCCACCAGCAGATTTCAGTACCAAGAGACCCAGTACTTC	CATSRFQYQETQYF
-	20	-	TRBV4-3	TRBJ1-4	TGCGCCAGCAGCCACGATCCGGCAGGCAGGGGACTAACAACTAATGAAAAACTGTTTTTT	CASSHDPAGRGLTTNEKLFF
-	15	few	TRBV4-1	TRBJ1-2	TGCGCCAGCAGCCCAGGTGAGAGCGCTAACTATGGCTACACCTTC	CASSPGESANYGYTF
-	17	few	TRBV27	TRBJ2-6	TGTGCCAGCAGTTTAGATCCGGGAGTCTCTGGGGCCAACGTCCTGACTTTC	CASSLDPGVSGANVLTF
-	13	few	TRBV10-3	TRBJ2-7	TGTGCCAGCCGACAATTGAGCTCCTACGAGCAGTACTTC	CASRQLSSYEQYF
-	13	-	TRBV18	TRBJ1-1	TGTGCCAGCTCACCACAGCTGAACACTGAAGCTTTCTTT	CASSPQLNTEAFF
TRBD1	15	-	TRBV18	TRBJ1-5	TGTGCCAGCACGACAGGGTCCCAAGAAATCGCGTCCCAGCATTTT	CASTTGSQEIASQHF
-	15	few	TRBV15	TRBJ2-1	TGTGCCACCAGCAGAGATGCCGGCGGAAGGAATGAGCAGTTCTTC	CATSRDAGGRNEQFF
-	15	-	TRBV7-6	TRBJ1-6	TGTGCCAGCAGCTTAGCCGGGACGGAAAATTCACCCCTCCACTTT	CASSLAGTENSPLHF
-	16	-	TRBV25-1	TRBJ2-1	TGTGCCAGCAGTGCCGCCTCGCGGATCTTATACAATGAGCAGTTCTTC	CASSAASRILYNEQFF
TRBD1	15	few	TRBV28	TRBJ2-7	TGTGCCAGCAGCTACCCAGACAGGGGGACCTACGAGCAGTACTTC	CASSYPDRGTYEQYF
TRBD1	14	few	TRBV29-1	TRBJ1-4	TGCAGCGTTGTCGAACAGGGGGATGGAGAAAAACTGTTTTTT	CSVVEQGDGEKLFF
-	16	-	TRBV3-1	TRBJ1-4	TGTGCCAGCAGCATGATAGGGACGACGGTTAATGAAAAACTGTTTTTT	CASSMIGTTVNEKLFF
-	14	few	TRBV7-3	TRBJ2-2	TGTGCCAGCAGCCCCGACTGGTTAACCGGGGAGCTGTTTTTT	CASSPDWLTGELFF
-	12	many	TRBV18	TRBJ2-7	TGTGCCAGCTCACCACCGACCTACGAGCAGTACTTC	CASSPPTYEQYF
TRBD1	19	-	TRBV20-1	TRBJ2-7	TGCAGTGCTAGAGACCCCAGGGGCCTGGACAGGGGGACCCCCTACGAGCAGTACTTC	CSARDPRGLDRGTPYEQYF
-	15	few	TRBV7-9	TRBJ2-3	TGTGCCAGCAGCTCGAATCGGGGGACGACAGATACGCAGTATTTT	CASSSNRGTTDTQYF
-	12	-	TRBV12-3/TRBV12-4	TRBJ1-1	TGTGCCAGCATAGAGATGAACACTGAAGCTTTCTTT	CASIEMNTEAFF
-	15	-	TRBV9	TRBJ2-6	TGTGCCAGCAGCGTAGATCCTGCGGGGGCCAACGTCCTGACTTTC	CASSVDPAGANVLTF
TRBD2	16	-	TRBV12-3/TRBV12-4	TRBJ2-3	TGTGCCAGCAGTTTAGCTTTACTAGCGGGGACAGATACGCAGTATTTT	CASSLALLAGTDTQYF
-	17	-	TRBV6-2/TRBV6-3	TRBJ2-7	TGTGCCAGCAGTTACGGCGGATCCGGGACGGGGACCTACGAGCAGTACTTC	CASSYGGSGTGTYEQYF
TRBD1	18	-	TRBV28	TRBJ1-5	TGTGCCAGCAGTCACCGGGACAGGGGGTCGGGTAGCAATCAGCCCCAGCATTTT	CASSHRDRGSGSNQPQHF
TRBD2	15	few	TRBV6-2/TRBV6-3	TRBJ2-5	TGTGCCAGCAGTTCCCGACTAGCGCCGGGGAAGACCCAGTACTTC	CASSSRLAPGKTQYF
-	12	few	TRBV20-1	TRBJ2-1	TGCAGTGCAACTGAAATCTACAATGAGCAGTTCTTC	CSATEIYNEQFF
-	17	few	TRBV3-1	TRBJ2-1	TGTGCCAGCAGCCAGCCTTTGACAGGAGACCACTACAATGAGCAGTTCTTC	CASSQPLTGDHYNEQFF
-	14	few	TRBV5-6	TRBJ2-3	TGTGCCAGCAGCTGGCGGCAGCCCACAGATACGCAGTATTTT	CASSWRQPTDTQYF
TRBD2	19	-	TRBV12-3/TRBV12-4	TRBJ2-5	TGTGCCAGCACCGTGGGGACTAGCGGGGGGCACCCGTACCAAGAGACCCAGTACTTC	CASTVGTSGGHPYQETQYF